This note documents a single T cell receptor beta chain sequence. The data were taken from a study of radiation and T cells in renal cell carcinoma. Time point reported: blood 4 weeks post-SBRT, at nephrectomy. This sample's treatment: 15 Gy SBRT to primary tumor, nephrectomy 4 weeks later. Nephrectomy followed 15 Gy stereotactic body radiation by 4 weeks. Trimming took 5 bases from V and 10 from J, leaving 21 bases between them. CDR3 size: 15 residues. CDR1 SGHAT and CDR2 FQNNGV come from the germline V gene. Generated by immunoSEQ multiplex PCR, the TCRdb table keeps only in-frame clones and is missing some. Among roughly 92,000 clones listed, around 84% were seen once.

This clonotype was obtained from a man in his sixties with renal cell carcinoma. The V call is TRBV11-2, the J call TRBJ2-1; either TRBD1 or TRBD2 may supply D (5 bases each). The specimen was blood, collected from a patient whose treatment included radiotherapy and nephrectomy. The DNA for the CDR3 is TGTGCCAGCAGCGGAGTTGGGGGAACGCTCGTAGAGCAGTTCTTC. Its protein is CASSGVGGTLVEQFF.